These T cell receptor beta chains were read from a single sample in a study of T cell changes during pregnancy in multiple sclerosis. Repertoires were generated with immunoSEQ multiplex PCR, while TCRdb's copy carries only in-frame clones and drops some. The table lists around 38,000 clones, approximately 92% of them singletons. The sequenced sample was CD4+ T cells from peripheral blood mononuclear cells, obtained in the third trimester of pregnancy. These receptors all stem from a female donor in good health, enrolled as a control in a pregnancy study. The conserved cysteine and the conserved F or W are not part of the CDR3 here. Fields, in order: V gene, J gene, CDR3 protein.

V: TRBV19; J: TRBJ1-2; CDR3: ATKLTGGASGYT
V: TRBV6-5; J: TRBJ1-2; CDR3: ASSPILSDGYT
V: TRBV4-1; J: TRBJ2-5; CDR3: ASSQDARRGQETQY
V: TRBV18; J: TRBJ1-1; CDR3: ASSFTGIGTEAF
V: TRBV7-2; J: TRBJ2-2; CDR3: ASSLSGGFTGELF
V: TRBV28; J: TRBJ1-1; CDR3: ASSPTTGGTEAF
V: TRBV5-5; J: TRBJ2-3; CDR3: ASSRAGQNWADTQY
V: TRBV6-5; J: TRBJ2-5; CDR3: ASSYSNNQETQY
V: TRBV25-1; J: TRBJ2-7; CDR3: ASSESGFPDGYEQY
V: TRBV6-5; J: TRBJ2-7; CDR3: ASSRQGGEQY
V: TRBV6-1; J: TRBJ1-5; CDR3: ASQGNGRDQPQH
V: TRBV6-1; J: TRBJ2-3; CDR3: ASSEAIGGDTQY
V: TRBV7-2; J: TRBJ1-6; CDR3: ASSLGGQGYSPLH
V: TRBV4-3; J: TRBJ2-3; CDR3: ASSQSVAGGATDTQY
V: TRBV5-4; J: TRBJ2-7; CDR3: ASSLGGGGSSYEQY
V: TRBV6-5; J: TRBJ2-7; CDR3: ASSYSWTETYEQY